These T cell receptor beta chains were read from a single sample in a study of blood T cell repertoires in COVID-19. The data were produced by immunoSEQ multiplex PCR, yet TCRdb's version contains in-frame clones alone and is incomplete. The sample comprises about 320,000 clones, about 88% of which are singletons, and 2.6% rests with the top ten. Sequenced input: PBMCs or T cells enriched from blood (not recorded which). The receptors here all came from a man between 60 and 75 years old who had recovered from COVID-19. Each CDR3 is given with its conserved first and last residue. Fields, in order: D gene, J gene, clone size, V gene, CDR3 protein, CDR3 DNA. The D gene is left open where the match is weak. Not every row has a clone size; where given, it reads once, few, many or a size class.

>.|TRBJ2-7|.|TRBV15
CATSSFSYEQYF
TGTGCCACCTCCTCGTTTAGCTACGAGCAGTACTTC
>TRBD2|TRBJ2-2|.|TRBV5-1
CASSAGLNTGELFF
TGCGCCAGCAGCGCGGGACTAAACACCGGGGAGCTGTTTTTT
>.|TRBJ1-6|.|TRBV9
CASSGGTQNSPLHF
TGTGCCAGCAGCGGAGGGACACAGAATTCACCCCTCCACTTT
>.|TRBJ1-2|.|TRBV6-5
CASTPGPYYGYTF
TGTGCCAGCACCCCAGGGCCGTACTATGGCTACACCTTC
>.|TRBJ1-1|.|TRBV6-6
CASSPGQPDAFF
TGTGCCAGCAGTCCAGGACAGCCGGATGCGTTCTTT
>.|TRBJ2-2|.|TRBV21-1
CASSKAGQFTGELFF
TGTGCCAGCAGCAAAGCGGGACAATTTACCGGGGAGCTGTTTTTT
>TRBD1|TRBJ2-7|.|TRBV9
CASSVGPGGSYEQYF
TGTGCCAGCAGCGTAGGGCCAGGGGGCTCCTACGAGCAGTACTTC
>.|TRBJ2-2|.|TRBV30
CALSRKRLNGELFF
TGTGCCTTATCCAGAAAAAGATTGAACGGGGAGCTGTTTTTT
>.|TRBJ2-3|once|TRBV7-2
CASSGPGQPTDTQYF
TGTGCCAGCAGCGGCCCGGGACAACCAACAGATACGCAGTATTTT
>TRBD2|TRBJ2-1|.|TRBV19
CASIAGTAYNEQFF
TGTGCCAGTATAGCGGGAACCGCCTACAATGAGCAGTTCTTC
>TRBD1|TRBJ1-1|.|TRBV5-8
CASSLGTGSMNTEAFF
TGTGCCAGCAGCTTGGGGACAGGGTCAATGAACACTGAAGCTTTCTTT
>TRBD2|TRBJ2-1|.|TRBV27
CASSFASGRHSSYNEQFF
TGTGCCAGCAGTTTTGCTAGCGGGAGGCACAGCTCCTACAATGAGCAGTTCTTC
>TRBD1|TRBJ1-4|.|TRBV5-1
CASSLTGAQNEKLFF
TGCGCCAGCAGCTTGACAGGGGCGCAAAATGAAAAACTGTTTTTT
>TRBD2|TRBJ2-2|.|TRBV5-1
CASSRTSGYTGELFF
TGCGCCAGCAGCAGGACTAGCGGATACACCGGGGAGCTGTTTTTT
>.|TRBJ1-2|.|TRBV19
CASSITLAGGSLGYTF
TGTGCCAGTAGTATCACGTTGGCAGGAGGCTCTCTAGGCTACACCTTC
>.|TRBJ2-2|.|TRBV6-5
CASSLIRDTGELFF
TGTGCCAGCAGTTTAATACGGGACACCGGGGAGCTGTTTTTT
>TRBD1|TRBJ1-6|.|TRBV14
CASSQGLRGRSPLHF
TGTGCCAGCAGCCAGGGCCTGAGGGGGCGATCACCCCTCCACTTT
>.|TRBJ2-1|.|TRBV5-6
CASSLGSNEQFF
TGTGCCAGCAGCTTGGGTTCAAATGAGCAGTTCTTC
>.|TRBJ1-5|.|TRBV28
CASSPRALQPQHF
TGTGCCAGCAGCCCCAGGGCTCTGCAGCCCCAGCATTTT
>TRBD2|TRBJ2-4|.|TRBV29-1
CSVRSSGDIQYF
TGCAGCGTCCGGTCGAGCGGGGACATTCAGTACTTC
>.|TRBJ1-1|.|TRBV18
CASSARGDFEAFF
TGTGCCAGCTCAGCGCGGGGGGACTTTGAAGCTTTCTTT
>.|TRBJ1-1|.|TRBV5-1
CASSLRQKGGTEAFF
TGCGCCAGCAGCTTGAGACAGAAGGGTGGCACTGAAGCTTTCTTT
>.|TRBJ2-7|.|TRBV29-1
CSANSGTYEQYF
TGCAGCGCCAACTCCGGGACCTACGAGCAGTACTTC
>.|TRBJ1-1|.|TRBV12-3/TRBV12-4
CASQAGKEAFF
TGTGCCAGTCAAGCCGGGAAGGAAGCTTTCTTT
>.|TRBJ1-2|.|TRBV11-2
CASSPITGHGANYGYTF
TGTGCCAGCAGTCCAATAACGGGACACGGAGCTAACTATGGCTACACCTTC
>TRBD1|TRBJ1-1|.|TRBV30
CAWMGQVRSAFF
TGTGCCTGGATGGGACAGGTCAGATCGGCTTTCTTT
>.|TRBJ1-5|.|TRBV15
CATSRIAAKNQPQHF
TGTGCCACCAGCAGAATCGCGGCGAAAAATCAGCCCCAGCATTTT
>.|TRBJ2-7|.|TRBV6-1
CASSEARAGIPRRRNYEQYF
TGTGCCAGCAGTGAAGCGAGGGCAGGAATCCCCCGTCGGCGAAACTACGAGCAGTACTTC
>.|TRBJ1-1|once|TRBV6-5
CASSYSVVTEAFF
TGTGCCAGCAGTTATAGCGTAGTCACTGAAGCTTTCTTT
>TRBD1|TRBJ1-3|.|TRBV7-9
CASRRTGGFYSGNTIYF
TGTGCCAGCAGACGAACAGGGGGTTTCTACTCTGGAAACACCATATATTTT
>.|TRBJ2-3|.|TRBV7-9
CASSPVARDSQYF
TGTGCCAGCAGCCCCGTAGCGCGGGACTCGCAGTATTTT
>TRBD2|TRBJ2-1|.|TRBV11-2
CASSPGGLAGANEQFF
TGTGCCAGCAGCCCGGGGGGACTAGCGGGAGCCAATGAGCAGTTCTTC
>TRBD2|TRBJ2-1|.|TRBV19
CASSPSGGEQFF
TGTGCCAGTAGTCCCAGCGGGGGAGAGCAGTTCTTC
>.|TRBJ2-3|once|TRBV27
CASSLGGYTDTQYF
TGTGCCAGCTCCCTGGGCGGGTACACAGATACGCAGTATTTT
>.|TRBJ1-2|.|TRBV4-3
CASSPTPGYGYTF
TGCGCCAGCAGCCCAACACCAGGGTATGGCTACACCTTC
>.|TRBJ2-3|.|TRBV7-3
CASSLSATDTQYF
TGTGCCAGCAGCTTAAGTGCGACAGATACGCAGTATTTT
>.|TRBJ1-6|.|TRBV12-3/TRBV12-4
CASSQDYSPLHF
TGTGCCAGCAGCCAGGATTATTCACCCCTCCACTTT
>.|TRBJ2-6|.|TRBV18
CASSPGFAGSGANVLTF
TGTGCCAGCTCACCGGGTTTTGCGGGCTCTGGGGCCAACGTCCTGACTTTC
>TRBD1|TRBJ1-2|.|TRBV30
CAWSITGTDGYTF
TGTGCCTGGAGTATAACCGGGACAGATGGCTACACCTTC
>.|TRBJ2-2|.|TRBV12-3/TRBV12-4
CASSLPGELFF
TGTGCCAGCAGTTTACCGGGGGAGCTGTTTTTT
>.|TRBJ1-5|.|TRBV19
CASSTTGTSNQPQHF
TGTGCCAGTAGTACGACGGGAACTAGCAATCAGCCCCAGCATTTT
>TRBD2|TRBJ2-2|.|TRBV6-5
CASSYAGGGAGELFF
TGTGCCAGCAGTTACGCGGGAGGGGGAGCCGGGGAGCTGTTTTTT
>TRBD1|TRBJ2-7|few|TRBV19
CASRDLQGVDEQYF
TGTGCCAGTAGGGACCTACAGGGGGTGGACGAGCAGTACTTC
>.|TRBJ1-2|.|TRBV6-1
CASSEALQGGYGYTF
TGTGCCAGCAGTGAAGCCCTACAGGGCGGCTATGGCTACACCTTC
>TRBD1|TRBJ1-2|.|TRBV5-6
CASSTWRQGNYGYTF
TGTGCCAGCAGCACTTGGAGACAGGGTAACTATGGCTACACCTTC